This TCR beta chain was identified in a study of T cells in Graves' hyperthyroidism and ophthalmopathy. Germline values: CDR1 DFQATT, CDR2 SNEGSKA (reference sequence). CDR3 length: 13 amino acids. V lost 6 bases and J 5 bases, leaving 16 bases between the germline ends. From RNA transcripts, TCR beta CDR3 regions were amplified. During a first-round RT-PCR of the TCR CDR3, the HTBI primer set was used. TCRdb reprocessed the multiplex PCR reads via MiXCR and lists one record per CDR3 protein. The table shows about 640,000 distinct CDR3 sequences, with around 20% occurring only once. The receptor was isolated from a man in his thirties or forties with Graves' ophthalmopathy. The chain has TRBV20-1 and TRBJ2-5, with D perhaps matching TRBD2 (5 bases). Material: blood. The CDR3 bases are TGCAGTGCCCCGAGGGTCTCGAGCGAGACCCAGTACTTC. This sequence encodes CSAPRVSSETQYF.